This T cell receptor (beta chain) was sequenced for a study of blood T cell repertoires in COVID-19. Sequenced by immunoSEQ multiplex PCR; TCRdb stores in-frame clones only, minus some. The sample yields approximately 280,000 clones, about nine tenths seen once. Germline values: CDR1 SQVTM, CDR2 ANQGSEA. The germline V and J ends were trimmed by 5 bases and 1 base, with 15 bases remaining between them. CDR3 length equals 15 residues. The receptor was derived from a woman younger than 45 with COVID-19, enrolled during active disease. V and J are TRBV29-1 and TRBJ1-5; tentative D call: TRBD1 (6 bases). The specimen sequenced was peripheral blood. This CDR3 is CSVSLTQGSNQPQHF. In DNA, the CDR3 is TGCAGCGTTAGTCTAACCCAGGGGAGCAATCAGCCCCAGCATTTT.